This T cell receptor beta chain derives from a study of siplizumab effects on memory and regulatory T cells (dated by TCRdb to the late 2010s). For the study in its entirety: The effect of the anti-CD2 antibody siplizumab on alloreactive T-cell subsets was examined in allogeneic mixed lymphocyte reactions constructed from human PBMCs.

Overall results and qualifications from the work: Unstimulated naive T cells appeared more diverse than memory T cells, and naive cells seemed to contribute substantially to the alloresponse. A naive or memory phenotype could not be assigned to roughly 75-97% of proliferating CD4+ or CD8+ clones. Sequences below about 10^-5 frequency were poorly captured, so only a minor fraction of alloreactive clones could be mapped to unstimulated subsets. Among mappable alloreactive CD4+ clones, an average Treg-derived fraction of around 71% was observed with siplizumab, compared with roughly 28% in control reactions. The cumulative frequency of alloreactive sequences that could be traced back to unstimulated CD4+ memory T cells was significantly reduced by siplizumab. Whether proliferating Tregs from siplizumab cultures were suppressive was not functionally confirmed.

The library was obtained by the immunoSEQ multiplex PCR assay. Around 94,000 TCR templates per sample were assayed on the deep sequencing platform. Genomic DNA extracted from sorted T cells was used for TCRbeta CDR3 sequencing. From the authors' description of their analysis: The R programming language was used for clonal analysis of the TCRbeta CDR3 data. Comparing unstimulated samples against CFSE-low samples taken after the reaction was how alloreactive CD4+ and CD8+ clones were defined. Regulatory or non-regulatory origin was assigned to alloreactive CD4+ clones by matching of sequences to sorted unstimulated Treg and non-Treg repertoires. TCRdb carries this immuneACCESS record with in-frame sequences only. Its versions omit some clonotypes, under half of them owing to an unresolved V gene in the studies checked, with the rest unexplained. V, J and clone size are taken as reported in that table, and D and trimming were inferred from the DNA itself. The sample table records around 100,000 clones; 91% of these occur just once. Under 3% of the sample is taken by the ten largest.

Sorted unstimulated T cells and proliferating T cells recovered from mixed lymphocyte reactions underwent TCRbeta CDR3 sequencing. Fresh whole blood from roughly 10 HLA-typed healthy donors was used to isolate PBMCs. About this clone: It has no known antigen specificity. One base away there is no much larger clone; base qualities are not given.

The cysteine opens and the phenylalanine closes a CDR3 of 14 amino acids. CDR3 DNA is the only sequence kept; it has 42 bases, read in frame from the first base. For CDR1 and CDR2, the germline V gene lists SNHLY and FYNNEI. V loses 4 bases of germline sequence and J loses 8 bases, and the interval between the two ends is 17 bases. This sequence was found in a human donor in good health. Some clones in this sample may be carry-over from other donors' samples. The specimen was CD4+ T cells sorted from blood. Recombination linked TRBV2 to TRBJ1-2, with the identity of the D gene unclear. Here the CDR3 is given as CASSGIPEAEGYTF. The nucleotide sequence is given as TGTGCCAGCAGTGGGATCCCCGAGGCCGAAGGCTACACCTTC. The variable domain in full, with residues beyond the CDR3 obtained from the reference TRBV2 and TRBJ1-2 genes, is EPEVTQTPSHQVTQMGQEVILRCVPISNHLYFYWYRQILGQKVEFLVSFYNNEISEKSEIFDDQFSVERPDGSNFTLKIRSTKLEDSAMYFCASSGIPEAEGYTFGSGTRLTVV.